These 30 T cell receptor beta chains share one sample of origin, sequenced in a study of metastatic and nonmetastatic thyroid tumors. TCRdb redid the clone calls on the PCR reads using MiXCR. The sample lists some 34,000 clones; 20% were seen once. Among the patients, none had received any treatment before thyroid surgery. Sample: blood. These TCRs come from a female donor with papillary thyroid cancer or a benign thyroid nodule (not recorded which). Some clones in this sample may be carry-over from other donors' samples.

At least ten counts were recorded for this clone. The rearrangement uses TRBV6-1 and TRBJ1-5; a possible D gene is TRBD1 (5 bases). Germline assignment: CDR1 MNHNS and CDR2 SASEGT. The V and J ends lost 3 bases and 11 bases respectively, with 17 bases between them. The CDR3 length is 14 residues. The CDR3 DNA is TGTGCCAGCAGTGAGGAAGTAGGGGTTATGTCCCAGCATTTT. Translation: CASSEEVGVMSQHF.

In its sample, this clone was seen many times. The chain joins TRBV29-1 to TRBJ1-1; tentative D call: TRBD1 (5 bases). The CDR3 covers 17 residues. Trimming took 4 bases from V and 0 from J, leaving 21 bases between them. Per the germline V gene, CDR1 is SQVTM and CDR2 is ANQGSEA. CDR3 amino acids: CSVGGLGEEAVNTEAFF. CDR3 DNA: TGCAGCGTTGGGGGGTTGGGGGAGGAAGCAGTGAACACTGAAGCTTTCTTT.

The table lists this clone with a few counts. The CDR3 loop is CASSFPETQETQYF. DNA of the CDR3: TGTGCCAGCAGTTTTCCCGAAACCCAAGAGACCCAGTACTTC. V and J are TRBV12-3 or TRBV12-4 and TRBJ2-5; D is unclear. Deletions cut 3 bases from V and 1 base from J, with 9 bases between. The length of the CDR3 is 14 residues.

The chain is built from TRBV6-5 and TRBJ2-7; a possible D gene is TRBD1 (6 bases). This CDR3 region has 14 residues. The V gene lost 4 bases and the J gene lost 6 bases, with 16 bases spanning the gap. Germline V gene lookup returns CDR1 MNHEY and CDR2 SVGAGI. Here the CDR3 reads CASSSPPTGSEQYF. In nucleotides, the CDR3 is TGTGCCAGCAGTTCCCCCCCGACAGGTAGCGAGCAGTACTTC.

The chain combines TRBV7-3 with TRBJ1-2; no reliable D call. V was shortened by 1 base and J by 6 bases, with 12 bases between the two germline ends. This CDR3 has 14 residues. CDR1 SGHTA and CDR2 FQGTGA come from the germline V gene. The CDR3 bases are TGTGCCAGCAGCTTAAATTCGGCAATTCATGGCTACACCTTC. This gives the protein CASSLNSAIHGYTF.

Many counts were recorded for this clone. The chain joins TRBV6-1 to TRBJ2-3; D is unclear. Germline loops: CDR1 MNHNS, CDR2 SASEGT. V lost 6 bases, J lost 0 bases, and 13 bases lay in between. The CDR3 covers 15 residues. This CDR3 is CASRGGVGSTDTQYF. The CDR3 bases are TGTGCCAGCAGGGGTGGGGTCGGGAGCACAGATACGCAGTATTTT.

This clone turned up a few times. One end of the junction fails to match germline, which may point to a read error. The chain employs TRBV6-1 and TRBJ2-7; D remains unclear. The CDR3 has 11 amino acids. Germline CDR1 MNHNS, CDR2 SASEGT. CDR3 loop: CSSSDKETHYF. DNA of the CDR3: TGTTCCAGCAGTGACAAAGAGACCCATTACTTC.

This chain joins TRBV6-1 and TRBJ2-7; tentative D call: TRBD2 (6 bases). V gave up 1 base and J gave up 11 bases, with 9 bases separating them. The CDR3 runs to 11 residues. Germline loops: CDR1 MNHNS, CDR2 SASEGT. CDR3 in amino acids: CASSEVWGEYF. In DNA, the CDR3 is TGTGCCAGCAGTGAAGTCTGGGGGGAGTACTTC.

This clone appeared a few times. The chain combines TRBV6-7 with TRBJ1-5, with no clear D. TRBV6-7 is known as an ORF, though its function is uncertain. V was cut by 4 bases and J by 3 bases, with 22 bases left in between. The CDR3 loop spans 18 amino acids. The CDR3 sequence: CASSSRPYGKGYNQPQHF. The CDR3 DNA sequence: TGTGCCAGCAGTTCTCGACCATACGGAAAGGGTTACAATCAGCCCCAGCATTTT.

To note about this clone: A much larger clone differs by one base, so this may be a read error. This sequence joins TRBV11-3 and TRBJ1-6, with D uncertain. Between the trimmed V and J ends, which lost 5 bases and 14 bases, there was a span of 16 bases. Germline lookup yields CDR1 SGHNT and CDR2 YENEEA. The CDR3 extends over 13 amino acids. The CDR3 region is CASSPGPHQTLHF. The CDR3 DNA reads as TGTGCCAGCAGCCCTGGTCCCCATCAGACCCTCCACTTT.

In its sample, this clone ranks as medium-sized (0.01 to 0.1%). The chain uses TRBV12-3 or TRBV12-4 and TRBJ2-7; TRBD1 matches at 7 bases. The V and J ends lost 6 bases and 12 bases, in that order; junction bases with no gene match: 8. This CDR3 contains 11 residues. The CDR3 bases are TGTGCCAGCAGAAGGGACAGCCATCTGTACTTC. Its protein is CASRRDSHLYF.

There are a few counts of this clone. The chain couples TRBV12-3 or TRBV12-4 to TRBJ2-1; D remains ambiguous. The CDR3 spans 12 residues. Trimming stripped 6 bases from V and 13 bases from J, with 16 bases between. CDR3 in amino acids: CASSSLGNYQFF. CDR3 coding DNA: TGTGCCAGCAGCTCCTTGGGGAATTATCAGTTCTTC.

Only a few counts were recorded for this clone. The CDR3 loop reads CASSEATSGRLDGELFF. The CDR3 DNA reads TGTGCCAGCAGTGAGGCCACTAGCGGGAGGTTGGATGGGGAGCTGTTTTTT. This chain connects TRBV12-3 or TRBV12-4 to TRBJ2-2, with 12 bases lining up with TRBD2. The trim removed 5 bases at V and 8 bases at J, leaving 12 bases unmatched. This CDR3 is 17 amino acids long.

This clone was counted only a few times. The rearrangement uses TRBV28 and TRBJ1-5; D remains unclear. V was shortened by 10 bases and J by 5 bases, with 15 bases between the two germline ends. This CDR3 contains 13 residues. Germline V gene data show CDR1 as MDHEN and CDR2 as SYDVKM. In nucleotides, the CDR3 is TGTGCCATCACCCCGACACCTGATCAGCCCCAGCATTTT. Translation: CAITPTPDQPQHF.

This clone has at least ten counts. The chain links TRBV5-8 to TRBJ1-3, with a tentative D call TRBD1 (5 bases). CDR1 SGHTS and CDR2 YDEGEE come from the germline V gene. V was clipped by 2 bases and J by 2 bases, with 8 bases between them. The CDR3 is made up of 14 amino acids. The CDR3 sequence is CASSFPGAGNTIYF. The CDR3 DNA sequence: TGTGCCAGCAGCTTCCCGGGGGCTGGAAACACCATATATTTT.

As regards this clone: One junction end does not reproduce the germline sequence, and a read error may be involved. V usage is TRBV7-9 and J usage is TRBJ2-7; 7 nucleotides line up with TRBD1. This CDR3 region has 13 residues. Germline V CDR1 and CDR2: SEHNR, FQNEAQ (reference sequence). The DNA for the CDR3 is TGTGCCATCAGCTTAAGGACAGGATACGAGCAGTACTTC. Translation: CAISLRTGYEQYF.

This clone was counted ten times or more. This sequence joins TRBV7-9 and TRBJ1-2; D unclear. The V gene's germline CDR1 is SEHNR and CDR2 FQNEAQ (reference sequence). The CDR3 length is 13 residues. V dropped 0 bases and J dropped 8 bases, with 10 bases sitting between them. CDR3 coding DNA: TGTGCCAGCAGCTTAGCTGCTCGGGAGGGCTACACCTTC. Amino acids: CASSLAAREGYTF.

There are a few counts of this clone. The chain carries TRBV11-3 and TRBJ2-7, with D possibly matching TRBD2 (6 bases). Germline-derived CDR1 and CDR2 are SGHNT and YENEEA. V lost 5 bases to trimming and J lost 1 base, with 18 bases between them. This CDR3 is 16 amino acids long. CDR3 bases: TGTGCCAGCAGCCGCCTTGGCCAGGGAGGATCCTACGAGCAGTACTTC. This encodes CASSRLGQGGSYEQYF.

This clone was observed many times. J is TRBJ2-5 and V is TRBV19, with D perhaps matching TRBD2 (5 bases). Germline assignment: CDR1 LNHDA and CDR2 SQIVND (reference sequence). V shed 7 bases and J shed 1 base, with 10 bases lying between them. CDR3 length: 13 residues. The CDR3 here is CASNGGPQETQYF. The DNA for the CDR3 is TGTGCCAGTAACGGCGGGCCCCAAGAGACCCAGTACTTC.

This clone was counted ten times or more. This chain joins TRBV2 and TRBJ2-1, with D tentatively TRBD2 (6 bases). Trimming left V 10 bases short and J 2 bases short, with 12 bases between. CDR3 length equals 13 residues. Germline V gene sequence: CDR1 SNHLY, CDR2 FYNNEI. DNA for the CDR3: TGTGCCACTGTGACGGGGGCCTACAATGAGCAGTTCTTC. Its protein is CATVTGAYNEQFF.

This clone was seen at least ten times. CDR3 sequence (DNA): TGTGCCAGCAGCCAAGATCTAACCGTCGCGGGGGGCCCTAAGGATGAGCAGTTCTTC. Its translation is CASSQDLTVAGGPKDEQFF. The J gene is TRBJ2-1, the V gene TRBV4-2, with TRBD2 identical over 8 bases. Trimming removed 0 bases from V and 8 bases from J; junction bases left unmatched: 18. The CDR3 runs to 19 residues. Germline values: CDR1 LGHNA, CDR2 YNFKEQ.

At least ten counts were recorded for this clone. The chain links TRBV28 to TRBJ1-4; 7 bases line up with TRBD1. CDR1 is MDHEN and CDR2 is SYDVKM in the germline V gene. The V and J ends lost 1 base and 5 bases, in that order; junction bases with no gene match: 4. There are 15 residues in the CDR3. The CDR3 reads CASSLLEGANEKLFF. CDR3 DNA sequence: TGTGCCAGCAGTTTATTGGAGGGGGCCAATGAAAAACTGTTTTTT.

In this sample, this clone turned up a few times. The junction does not match germline at one end; this may be a read error. The chain employs TRBV28 and TRBJ2-2, with a possible D match to TRBD1 (7 bases). The germline V gene has CDR1 MDHEN and CDR2 SYDVKM. The CDR3 is 16 amino acids. The CDR3: CASRPVEGANTVELFF. CDR3 DNA: TGTGCCAGCAGACCTGTGGAGGGGGCTAACACCGTGGAGCTGTTTTTT.

This clone occurred many times. V and J are TRBV5-8 and TRBJ2-7; weak D call: TRBD2 (6 bases). Germline CDR1 and CDR2: SGHTS and YDEGEE. V lost 4 bases and J lost 0, with 17 bases in between. The CDR3 extends over 16 amino acids. The CDR3 loop reads CASSLSRTILSYEQYF. In nucleotides, the CDR3 is TGTGCCAGCAGCCTATCTAGGACTATCCTCTCCTACGAGCAGTACTTC.

At least ten counts were recorded for this clone. DNA for the CDR3: TGCAGTGCTAGAGACGGAGCGGGAGGGCATTACAATGAGCAGTTCTTC. This translates into CSARDGAGGHYNEQFF. The V call is TRBV20-1, the J call TRBJ2-1, with 10 positions matching TRBD2. V shed 0 bases and J 4 bases; nucleotides not matched to a gene: 6. Germline assignment: CDR1 DFQATT and CDR2 SNEGSKA (reference sequence). The CDR3 length is 16 residues.

The chain recombines TRBV4-2 with TRBJ2-1; 10 bases map to TRBD2. The CDR3 totals 18 residues. V dropped 2 bases and J dropped 5; count of bases not matched to a gene: 12. Per the germline V gene, CDR1 is LGHNA and CDR2 is YNFKEQ. The CDR3 DNA is TGTGCCAGCAGCCAAAATTCCGGAGCGGGAGGGCAGGACAATGAGCAGTTCTTC. Its translation: CASSQNSGAGGQDNEQFF.

This clone has ten or more counts. The chain employs TRBV3-1 and TRBJ2-3; D is ambiguous. The V gene lost 4 bases and the J gene lost 2 bases, with 4 bases spanning the gap. Germline CDR1 is LGHDT and CDR2 is YNNKEL (reference sequence). This CDR3 comprises 12 residues. The DNA of the CDR3 is TGTGCCAGCAGCCGACTCACAGATACGCAGTATTTT. Its translation: CASSRLTDTQYF.

The chain has TRBV20-1 and TRBJ2-1, with 8 bases identical to TRBD2. The germline gives CDR1 DFQATT, CDR2 SNEGSKA (reference sequence). Germline trimming cut 6 bases from V and 7 bases from J; bases unmatched to any gene: 14. This CDR3 region has 15 residues. The CDR3: CSAPEAAGVLNEQFF. CDR3 nucleotide sequence: TGCAGTGCACCCGAGGCAGCGGGAGTTTTAAATGAGCAGTTCTTC.

This clone was counted many times. Other DNA sequences of this sample code for an identical CDR3. The chain recombines TRBV11-2 with TRBJ2-7; D is unclear. Between the trimmed V and J ends, which lost 5 bases and 6 bases, there was a span of 17 bases. The germline gives CDR1 SGHAT, CDR2 FQNNGV. The CDR3 spans 14 residues. This CDR3 reads CASSPLRGWGEQYF. The CDR3 nucleotides are TGTGCCAGCAGCCCCCTACGAGGATGGGGCGAGCAGTACTTC. The full variable domain, completed using reference TRBV11-2 and TRBJ2-7, is EAGVAQSPRYKIIEKRQSVAFWCNPISGHATLYWYQQILGQGPKLLIQFQNNGVVDDSQLPKDRFSAERLKGVDSTLKIQPAKLEDSAVYLCASSPLRGWGEQYFGPGTRLTVT.

This clone was recorded at least ten times. The CDR3 protein is CASSDTNSRELFF. The CDR3 nucleotides read TGTGCCAGCAGCGATACGAATTCCCGGGAGCTGTTTTTT. The gene calls are TRBV12-3 or TRBV12-4 and TRBJ2-2, with D uncertain. This CDR3 has 13 amino acids. V shed 6 bases and J shed 9 bases, with 14 bases lying between them.